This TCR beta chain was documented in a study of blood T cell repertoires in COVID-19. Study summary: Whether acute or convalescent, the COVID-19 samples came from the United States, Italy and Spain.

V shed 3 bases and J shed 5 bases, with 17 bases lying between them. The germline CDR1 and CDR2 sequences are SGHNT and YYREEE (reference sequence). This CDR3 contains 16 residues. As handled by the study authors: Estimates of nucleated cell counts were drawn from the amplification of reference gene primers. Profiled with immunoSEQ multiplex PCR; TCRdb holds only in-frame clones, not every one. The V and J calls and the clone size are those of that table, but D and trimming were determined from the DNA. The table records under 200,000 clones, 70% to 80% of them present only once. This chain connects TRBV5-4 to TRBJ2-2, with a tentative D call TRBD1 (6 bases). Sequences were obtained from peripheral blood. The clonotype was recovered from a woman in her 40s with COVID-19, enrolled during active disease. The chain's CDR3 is CASSSDRTVLTGELFF. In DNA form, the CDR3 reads TGTGCCAGCAGCTCGGACCGGACAGTACTTACCGGGGAGCTGTTTTTT.